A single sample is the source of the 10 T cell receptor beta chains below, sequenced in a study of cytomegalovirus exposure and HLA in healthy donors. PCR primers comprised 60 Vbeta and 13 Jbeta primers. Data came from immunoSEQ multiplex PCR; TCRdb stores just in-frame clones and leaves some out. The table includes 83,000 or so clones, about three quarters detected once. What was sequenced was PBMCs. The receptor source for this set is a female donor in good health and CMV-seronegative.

CDR3 protein: CASSPTLQGPLFF. The CDR3 DNA follows: TGTGCCAGCAGCCCGACACTACAGGGCCCCCTGTTTTTT. J is TRBJ1-4 and V is TRBV11-2, with D possibly TRBD1 on 6 matching bases. The CDR3 sequence is 13 residues long. V lost 5 bases and J 14 bases, leaving 18 bases between the germline ends. CDR1 is SGHAT and CDR2 is FQNNGV in the germline V gene. The full variable domain, rest sourced from reference TRBV11-2 and TRBJ1-4, is EAGVAQSPRYKIIEKRQSVAFWCNPISGHATLYWYQQILGQGPKLLIQFQNNGVVDDSQLPKDRFSAERLKGVDSTLKIQPAKLEDSAVYLCASSPTLQGPLFFGSGTQLSVL.

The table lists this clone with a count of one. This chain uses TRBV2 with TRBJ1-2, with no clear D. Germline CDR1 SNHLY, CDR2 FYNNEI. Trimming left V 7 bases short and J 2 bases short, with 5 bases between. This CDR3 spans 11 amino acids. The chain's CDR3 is CASTVNYGYTF. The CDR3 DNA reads TGTGCCAGCACCGTAAACTATGGCTACACCTTC.

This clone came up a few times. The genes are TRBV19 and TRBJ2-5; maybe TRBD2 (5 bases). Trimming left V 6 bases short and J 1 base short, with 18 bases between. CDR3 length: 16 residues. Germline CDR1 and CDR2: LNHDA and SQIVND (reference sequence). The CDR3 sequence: CASSARGARTQETQYF. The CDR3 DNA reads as TGTGCCAGTAGCGCCCGGGGAGCCAGAACCCAAGAGACCCAGTACTTC.

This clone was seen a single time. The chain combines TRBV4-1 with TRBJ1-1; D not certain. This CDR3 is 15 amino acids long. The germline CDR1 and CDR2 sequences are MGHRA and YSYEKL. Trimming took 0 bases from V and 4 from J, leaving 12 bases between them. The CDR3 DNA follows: TGCGCCAGCAGCCAAGATCCCGGAGGGTTCACTGAAGCTTTCTTT. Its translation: CASSQDPGGFTEAFF.

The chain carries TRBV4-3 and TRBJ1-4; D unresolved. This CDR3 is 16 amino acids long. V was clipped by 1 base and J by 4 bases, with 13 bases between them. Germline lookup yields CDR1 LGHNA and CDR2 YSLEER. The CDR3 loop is CASSQGTSRGNEKLFF. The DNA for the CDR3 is TGCGCCAGCAGCCAAGGGACTTCTCGGGGTAATGAAAAACTGTTTTTT.

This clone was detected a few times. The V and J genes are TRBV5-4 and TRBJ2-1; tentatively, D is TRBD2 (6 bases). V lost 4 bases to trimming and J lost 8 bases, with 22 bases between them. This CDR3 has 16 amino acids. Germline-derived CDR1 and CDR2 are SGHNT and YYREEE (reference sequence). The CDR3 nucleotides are TGTGCCAGCAGCCTAAAAAGACTAGTACAAGGCGATGAGCAGTTCTTC. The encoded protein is CASSLKRLVQGDEQFF.

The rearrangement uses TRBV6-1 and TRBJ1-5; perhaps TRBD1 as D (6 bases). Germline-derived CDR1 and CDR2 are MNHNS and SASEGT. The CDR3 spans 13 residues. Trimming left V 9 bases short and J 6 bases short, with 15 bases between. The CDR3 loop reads CASNLQGPQPQHF. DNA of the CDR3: TGTGCCAGTAACCTACAGGGTCCTCAGCCCCAGCATTTT.

The CDR3, as DNA: TGTGCCAGCAGCTCTAGCGGGGGGGCTGGGAATGAGCAGTTCTTC. Translation: CASSSSGGAGNEQFF. The chain links TRBV11-3 to TRBJ2-1, with TRBD2 matching 12 bases. This CDR3 region has 15 residues. V shed 4 bases, J shed 7 bases, and the junction held 5 bases outside the gene matches. Germline V gene lookup returns CDR1 SGHNT and CDR2 YENEEA.

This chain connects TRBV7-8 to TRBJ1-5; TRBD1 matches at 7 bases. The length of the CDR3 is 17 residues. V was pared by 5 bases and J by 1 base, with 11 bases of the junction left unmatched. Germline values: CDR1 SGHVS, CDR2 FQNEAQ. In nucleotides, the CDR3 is TGTGCCAGCAGCACCATCCACAGGGGCTCAAGCAATCAGCCCCAGCATTTT. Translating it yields CASSTIHRGSSNQPQHF.

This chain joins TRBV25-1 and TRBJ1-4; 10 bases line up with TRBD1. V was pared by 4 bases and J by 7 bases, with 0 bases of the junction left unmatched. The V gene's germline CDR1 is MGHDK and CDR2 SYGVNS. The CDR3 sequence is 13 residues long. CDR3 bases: TGTGCCAGCAGTGGACAGGGGGCTGAAAAACTGTTTTTT. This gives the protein CASSGQGAEKLFF.